This T cell receptor (beta chain) was found in a study of Graves' ophthalmopathy and Graves' hyperthyroidism. Background on the study: Prior to any treatment, peripheral blood was collected at the time of initial diagnosis.

This clonotype was detected many times. Its specificity is unknown. Exclusion criteria comprised other autoimmune diseases, uncontrolled infections, pregnancy or lactation in patients. V was pared by 2 bases and J by 0 bases, with 14 bases between. In germline, CDR1 is GTSNPN, CDR2 SVGIG (reference sequence). The CDR3 has 17 amino acids. Points from the study as a whole: With 70.59% sensitivity and 72.22% specificity, the model predicted ophthalmopathy progression.

Beta-chain TCR CDR3 regions were amplified from RNA transcripts. RT-PCR with HTBI primers came first, then second-round multiplex PCR. TCRdb reanalysed the multiplex PCR reads using MiXCR and keeps one entry per CDR3 protein. The sample lists around 400,000 distinct CDR3 sequences; 18% were seen once. Sequencing used peripheral blood. This receptor was obtained from a woman aged 18-30 years with Graves' ophthalmopathy. The chain is built from TRBV30 and TRBJ1-6, with D perhaps matching TRBD1 (5 bases). The CDR3 is CAWSYMTVSSYNSPLHF. The DNA of the CDR3 is TGTGCCTGGAGTTACATGACAGTCAGCTCCTATAATTCACCCCTCCACTTT.